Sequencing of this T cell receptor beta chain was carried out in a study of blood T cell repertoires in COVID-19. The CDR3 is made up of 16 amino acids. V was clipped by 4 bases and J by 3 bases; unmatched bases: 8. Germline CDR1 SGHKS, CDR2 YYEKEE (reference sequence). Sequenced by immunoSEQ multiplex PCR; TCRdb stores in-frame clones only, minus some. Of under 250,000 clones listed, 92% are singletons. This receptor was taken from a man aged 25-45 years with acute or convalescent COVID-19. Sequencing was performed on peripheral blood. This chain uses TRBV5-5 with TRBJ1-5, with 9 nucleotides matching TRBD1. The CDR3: CASSPQGASSNQPQHF. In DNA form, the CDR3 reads TGTGCCAGCAGCCCACAGGGGGCCTCTTCCAATCAGCCCCAGCATTTT.